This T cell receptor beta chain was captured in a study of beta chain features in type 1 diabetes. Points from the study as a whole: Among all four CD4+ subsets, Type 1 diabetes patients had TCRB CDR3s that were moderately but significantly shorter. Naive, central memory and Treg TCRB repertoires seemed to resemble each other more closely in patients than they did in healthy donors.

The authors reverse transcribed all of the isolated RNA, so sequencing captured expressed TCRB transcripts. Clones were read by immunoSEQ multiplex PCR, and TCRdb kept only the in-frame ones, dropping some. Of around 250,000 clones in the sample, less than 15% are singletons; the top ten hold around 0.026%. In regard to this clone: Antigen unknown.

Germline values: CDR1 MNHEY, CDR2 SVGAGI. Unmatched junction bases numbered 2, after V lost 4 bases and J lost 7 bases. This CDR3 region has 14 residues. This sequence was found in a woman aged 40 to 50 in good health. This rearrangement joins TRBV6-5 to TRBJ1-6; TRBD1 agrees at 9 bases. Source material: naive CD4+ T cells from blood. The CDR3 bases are TGTGCCAGCAGTTGGACAGGGGAAAATTCACCCCTCCACTTT. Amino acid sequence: CASSWTGENSPLHF.